The 22 T cell receptor beta chains presented below share a single source sample, sequenced in a study of T cells in localized non-small cell lung cancer. Sequenced by immunoSEQ multiplex PCR; TCRdb stores in-frame clones only, minus some. Among about 40,000 clones listed, around 87% were seen once. This material consisted of peripheral blood, taken before any cancer treatment. The receptors derive from a man aged 18-55 years with stage I lung adenocarcinoma.

The chain employs TRBV19 and TRBJ1-1, with 9 bases that match TRBD1. Trimming at V came to 3 bases and at J to 4 bases, leaving 6 bases not matched to a gene. CDR3 size: 15 residues. Germline V gene lookup returns CDR1 LNHDA and CDR2 SQIVND (reference sequence). The DNA of the CDR3 is TGTGCCAGTAGTATGGGACAGGGTGTCGCCACTGAAGCTTTCTTT. It encodes CASSMGQGVATEAFF. Variable domain in full (rest from reference TRBV19 and TRBJ1-1): DGGITQSPKYLFRKEGQNVTLSCEQNLNHDAMYWYRQDPGQGLRLIYYSQIVNDFQKGDIAEGYSVSREKKESFPLTVTSAQKNPTAFYLCASSMGQGVATEAFFGQGTRLTVV.

The V and J genes are TRBV13 and TRBJ1-2; TRBD1 agrees at 10 bases. After removal of 5 bases from V and 4 bases from J, the junction contained 7 bases not matched to a gene. This CDR3 is built from 15 residues. From germline, CDR1 is PRHDT and CDR2 FYEKMQ (reference sequence). The CDR3 region is CASSSRQGASYGYTF. DNA of the CDR3: TGTGCCAGCAGCAGCAGACAGGGGGCGAGCTATGGCTACACCTTC.

This clone occurred once. The chain links TRBV4-2 to TRBJ2-3; D remains ambiguous. V lost 0 bases to trimming and J lost 5 bases, with 21 bases between them. The germline gives CDR1 LGHNA, CDR2 YNFKEQ. This CDR3 has 18 amino acids. The CDR3 loop reads CASSQELTIPWSRDTQYF. The CDR3 DNA follows: TGTGCCAGCAGCCAAGAATTAACCATACCTTGGTCCAGAGATACGCAGTATTTT.

J is TRBJ2-1 and V is TRBV6-5; weak D call: TRBD1 (5 bases). This CDR3 region has 16 residues. Trimming removed 0 bases from V and 0 bases from J, with 9 bases in between. Germline CDR1 reads MNHEY; CDR2 reads SVGAGI. The CDR3 DNA reads as TGTGCCAGCAGTTACTCTGGGGCCTCCTCCTACAATGAGCAGTTCTTC. It codes for CASSYSGASSYNEQFF.

The chain combines TRBV19 with TRBJ1-1, with D possibly matching TRBD1 (6 bases). The CDR3 totals 13 residues. V gave up 7 bases and J gave up 1 base, with 10 bases separating them. The germline CDR1 and CDR2 sequences are LNHDA and SQIVND (reference sequence). For the CDR3, the DNA is TGTGCCAGTAACGACAGGTGGAACACTGAAGCTTTCTTT. Protein product: CASNDRWNTEAFF.

The J gene is TRBJ2-1, the V gene TRBV28; the D is unclear. Looked up from germline, CDR1 is MDHEN and CDR2 is SYDVKM. The V and J ends lost 7 bases and 0 bases respectively, with 7 bases between them. This CDR3 contains 13 residues. As DNA, the CDR3 is TGTGCCAGCACAGGCAGCTCCTACAATGAGCAGTTCTTC. It is translated as CASTGSSYNEQFF. The full variable domain, with the rest looked up from reference TRBV28 and TRBJ2-1, is DVKVTQSSRYLVKRTGEKVFLECVQDMDHENMFWYRQDPGLGLRLIYFSYDVKMKEKGDIPEGYSVSREKKERFSLILESASTNQTSMYLCASTGSSYNEQFFGPGTRLTVL.

V and J are TRBV7-3 and TRBJ2-2, with 8 positions matching TRBD1. Germline V lookup: CDR1 SGHTA, CDR2 FQGTGA. J lost 1 base, V lost 5 bases, and 6 bases had no gene match. The CDR3 has 16 residues. The CDR3 coding sequence is TGTGCCAGCAGCCGTGGACAGGGAGTGAACACCGGGGAGCTGTTTTTT. It translates to CASSRGQGVNTGELFF.

The V and J genes are TRBV18 and TRBJ2-7, with unresolved D. V was pared by 3 bases and J by 2 bases, with 5 bases between. CDR1 and CDR2 from the germline V gene are KGHSH and LQKENI. This CDR3 contains 12 residues. CDR3 amino acids: CASSPDTYEQYF. CDR3 DNA: TGTGCCAGCTCACCCGATACCTACGAGCAGTACTTC.

The chain combines TRBV5-1 with TRBJ1-4; possibly TRBD1 for D (6 bases). The CDR3 consists of 17 residues. From germline, CDR1 is SGHRS and CDR2 YFSETQ. Trimming pared 0 bases from V and 8 bases from J, leaving 20 bases between. The CDR3 nucleotides read TGCGCCAGCAGCTTGGAAGGGGTCGGGGGCGCGGGGGAAAAACTGTTTTTT. Protein: CASSLEGVGGAGEKLFF.

About this clone itself: The sample has other DNA sequences that encode this CDR3 too. The chain carries TRBV7-8 and TRBJ1-1; 11 bases agree with TRBD1. This CDR3 is built from 16 residues. The germline V gene has CDR1 SGHVS and CDR2 FQNEAQ. The ends lost 5 bases at V and 2 bases at J; junction bases unmatched: 7. CDR3 in DNA: TGTGCCAGCAGCCTCCGGGACAGGGGGTCCAACACTGAAGCTTTCTTT. Translating gives CASSLRDRGSNTEAFF.

This clone was recorded a few times. The chain uses TRBV2 and TRBJ1-3; the D gene is possibly TRBD1 (6 bases). This CDR3 region has 16 residues. V lost 6 bases to trimming and J lost 3 bases, with 18 bases between them. Germline V gene lookup returns CDR1 SNHLY and CDR2 FYNNEI. CDR3 sequence reads: CASSLRAGAGGNTIYF. CDR3 in DNA: TGTGCCAGCAGCCTAAGAGCAGGGGCAGGTGGAAACACCATATATTTT.

This clone has just one count. The chain is built from TRBV28 and TRBJ2-7, with D possibly being TRBD1 or TRBD2 (5 bases each). Germline values: CDR1 MDHEN, CDR2 SYDVKM. The V end lost 3 bases, the J end lost 6 bases, and 15 bases lay between the germline ends. The CDR3 sequence is 14 residues long. The CDR3 bases are TGTGCCAGCAGTTTGGGACGGCATGCCGCCGAGCAGTACTTC. It encodes CASSLGRHAAEQYF.

The V and J genes are TRBV5-6 and TRBJ1-5; no firm D call. The ends were cut back, 3 bases at V and 1 base at J, with 11 bases in the middle. The CDR3 length is 15 residues. From germline, CDR1 is SGHDT and CDR2 YYEEEE. The chain's CDR3 is CASSSLSGSNQPQHF. CDR3 in DNA: TGTGCCAGCAGCTCCCTGAGCGGAAGCAATCAGCCCCAGCATTTT.

This clone was observed a single time. The rearrangement links TRBV12-5 to TRBJ1-1; the D gene is possibly TRBD1 (5 bases). With 2 bases removed from V and 5 bases from J, the gap between germline ends came to 9 bases. Per the germline V gene, CDR1 is LGHNT and CDR2 is FRNRAP. The CDR3 totals 13 residues. CDR3 sequence (DNA): TGTGCTAGTGGTTTGTACGGGGGTACTGAAGCTTTCTTT. Translating it yields CASGLYGGTEAFF. The full variable domain, with the rest looked up from reference TRBV12-5 and TRBJ1-1, is DARVTQTPRHKVTEMGQEVTMRCQPILGHNTVFWYRQTMMQGLELLAYFRNRAPLDDSGMPKDRFSAEMPDATLATLKIQPSEPRDSAVYFCASGLYGGTEAFFGQGTRLTVV.

J is TRBJ2-3 and V is TRBV11-2; TRBD2 aligns across 8 bases. Trimming removed 5 bases from V and 2 bases from J; junction bases left unmatched: 6. Germline assignment: CDR1 SGHAT and CDR2 FQNNGV. CDR3 size: 15 residues. The CDR3 nucleotides are TGTGCCAGCAGCCAAAGCGGGGGCCCCACAGATACGCAGTATTTT. Translation gives CASSQSGGPTDTQYF.

The V and J genes are TRBV19 and TRBJ2-2, with a tentative D call TRBD1 (5 bases). Germline assignment: CDR1 LNHDA and CDR2 SQIVND (reference sequence). The CDR3 sequence is 14 residues long. Trimming left V 5 bases short and J 3 bases short, with 10 bases between. CDR3 bases: TGTGCCAGTAGTGGACATGGGGACACCGGGGAGCTGTTTTTT. This gives the protein CASSGHGDTGELFF.

The chain is built from TRBV4-3 and TRBJ1-4; 7 bases align to TRBD1. Germline V CDR1 and CDR2: LGHNA, YSLEER. This CDR3 spans 14 amino acids. V shed 5 bases, J shed 8 bases, and the junction held 8 bases outside the gene matches. The CDR3 region has the DNA TGCGCCAGCAGCACGGAGACAGGGAGGGAAAAACTGTTTTTT. It codes for CASSTETGREKLFF.

The chain links TRBV29-1 to TRBJ2-2; a weak D match, TRBD1 (5 bases). The CDR3 is 13 residues long. Germline CDR1 SQVTM, CDR2 ANQGSEA. V was trimmed by 6 bases and J by 1 base, leaving 9 bases between them. The CDR3 protein is CSVQRGNTGELFF. The DNA of the CDR3 is TGCAGCGTCCAAAGGGGGAACACCGGGGAGCTGTTTTTT.

This clone was seen once. V is TRBV28 and J is TRBJ1-5; 9 bases agree with TRBD1. CDR3 size: 12 residues. From germline, CDR1 is MDHEN and CDR2 SYDVKM. V lost 6 bases to trimming and J lost 6 bases; unmatched junction nucleotides: 0. This CDR3 is CASRQGAQPQHF. The CDR3 DNA reads as TGTGCCAGCAGACAGGGGGCTCAGCCCCAGCATTTT. The complete variable domain, with remaining parts taken from reference TRBV28 and TRBJ1-5, reads DVKVTQSSRYLVKRTGEKVFLECVQDMDHENMFWYRQDPGLGLRLIYFSYDVKMKEKGDIPEGYSVSREKKERFSLILESASTNQTSMYLCASRQGAQPQHFGDGTRLSIL.

The chain employs TRBV10-3 and TRBJ2-7, with unresolved D. Looked up from germline, CDR1 is ENHRY and CDR2 is SYGVKD. V lost 0 bases to trimming and J lost 8 bases, with 8 bases between them. The CDR3 covers 12 residues. The DNA of the CDR3 is TGTGCCATCAGTGAGTCTGGCAGGCAGCAGTACTTC. It codes for CAISESGRQQYF.

The genes are TRBV5-4 and TRBJ2-7; tentative D call: TRBD2 (7 bases). CDR1 and CDR2 from the germline V gene are SGHNT and YYREEE (reference sequence). CDR3 length equals 14 residues. V lost 3 bases to trimming and J lost 2 bases, with 12 bases between them. The CDR3 DNA is TGTGCCAGCAGCTCCGGGGGGCCGCCCTACGAGCAGTACTTC. Translation: CASSSGGPPYEQYF. Drawing the rest from reference TRBV5-4 and TRBJ2-7, the complete variable domain is ETGVTQSPTHLIKTRGQQVTLRCSSQSGHNTVSWYQQALGQGPQFIFQYYREEENGRGNFPPRFSGLQFPNYSSELNVNALELDDSALYLCASSSGGPPYEQYFGPGTRLTVT.

This rearrangement joins TRBV5-6 to TRBJ2-3; 10 positions match TRBD2. The CDR3 totals 16 residues. Germline values: CDR1 SGHDT, CDR2 YYEEEE. With V trimmed by 7 bases and J by 5 bases, 13 bases remained unmatched. CDR3 sequence reads: CASLVLEGLAIDTQYF. CDR3 bases: TGTGCCAGCCTAGTCCTGGAGGGACTAGCGATAGATACGCAGTATTTT.